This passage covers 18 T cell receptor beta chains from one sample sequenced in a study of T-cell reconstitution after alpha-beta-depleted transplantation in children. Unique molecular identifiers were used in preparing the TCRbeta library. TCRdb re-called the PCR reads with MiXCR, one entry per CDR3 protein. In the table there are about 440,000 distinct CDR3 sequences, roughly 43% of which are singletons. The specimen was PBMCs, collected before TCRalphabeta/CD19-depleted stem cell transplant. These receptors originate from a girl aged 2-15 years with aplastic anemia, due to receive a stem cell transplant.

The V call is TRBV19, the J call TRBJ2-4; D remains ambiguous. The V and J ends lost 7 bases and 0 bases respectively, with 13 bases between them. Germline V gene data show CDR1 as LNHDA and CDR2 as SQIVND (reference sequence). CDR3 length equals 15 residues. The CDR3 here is CASISPPLAKNIQYF. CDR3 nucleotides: TGTGCCAGTATTTCCCCTCCGCTAGCCAAAAACATTCAGTACTTC.

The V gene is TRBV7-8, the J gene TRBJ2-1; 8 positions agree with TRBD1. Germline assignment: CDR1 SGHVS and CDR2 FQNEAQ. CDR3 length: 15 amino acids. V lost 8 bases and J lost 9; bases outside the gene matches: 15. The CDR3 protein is CASARSRGQLAEQFF. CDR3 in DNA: TGTGCCAGCGCGCGCTCCAGGGGGCAATTGGCTGAGCAGTTCTTC. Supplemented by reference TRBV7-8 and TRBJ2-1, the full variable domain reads GAGVSQSPRYKVAKRGQDVALRCDPISGHVSLFWYQQALGQGPEFLTYFQNEAQLDKSGLPSDRFFAERPEGSVSTLKIQRTQQEDSAVYLCASARSRGQLAEQFFGPGTRLTVL.

CDR3 in DNA: TGCGCCAGCAGCCCACACGTAGCCGCCAGCGGGGGAGATACGCAGTATTTT. The encoded protein is CASSPHVAASGGDTQYF. The rearrangement uses TRBV5-1 and TRBJ2-3; the match to TRBD2 covers 8 bases. There are 17 residues in the CDR3. The V gene's germline CDR1 is SGHRS and CDR2 YFSETQ. Trimming took 4 bases from V and 5 from J; bases not matched to a gene: 15.

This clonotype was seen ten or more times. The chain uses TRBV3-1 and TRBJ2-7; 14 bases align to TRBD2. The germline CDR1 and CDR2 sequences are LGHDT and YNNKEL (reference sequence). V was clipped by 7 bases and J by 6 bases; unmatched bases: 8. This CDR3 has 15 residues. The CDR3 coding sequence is TGTGCCAGCACGGGACTAGCGGGAGAAGGAGGCGAGCAGTACTTC. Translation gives CASTGLAGEGGEQYF.

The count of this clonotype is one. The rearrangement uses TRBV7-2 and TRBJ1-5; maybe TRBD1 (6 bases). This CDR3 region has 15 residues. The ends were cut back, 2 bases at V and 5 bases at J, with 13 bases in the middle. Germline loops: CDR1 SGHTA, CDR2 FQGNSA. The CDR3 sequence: CASSLHRQVDQPQHF. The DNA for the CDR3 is TGTGCCAGCAGCTTACATCGACAGGTAGATCAGCCCCAGCATTTT.

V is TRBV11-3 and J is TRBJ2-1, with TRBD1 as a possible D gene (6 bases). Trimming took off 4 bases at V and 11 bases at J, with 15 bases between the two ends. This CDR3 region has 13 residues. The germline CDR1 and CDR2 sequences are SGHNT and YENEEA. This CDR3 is CASSSGTPGQQFF. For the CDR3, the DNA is TGTGCCAGCAGCTCCGGGACACCGGGCCAGCAGTTCTTC.

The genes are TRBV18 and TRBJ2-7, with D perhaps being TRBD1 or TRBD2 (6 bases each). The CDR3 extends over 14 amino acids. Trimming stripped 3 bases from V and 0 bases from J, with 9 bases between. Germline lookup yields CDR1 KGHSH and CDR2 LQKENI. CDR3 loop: CASSPRDTSYEQYF. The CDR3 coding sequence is TGTGCCAGCTCACCGCGGGACACCTCCTACGAGCAGTACTTC.

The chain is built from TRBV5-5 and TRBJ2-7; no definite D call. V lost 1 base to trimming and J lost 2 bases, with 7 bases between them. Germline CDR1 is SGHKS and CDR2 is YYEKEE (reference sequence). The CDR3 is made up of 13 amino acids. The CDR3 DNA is TGTGCCAGCAGCTTGCAGGACCCCTACGAGCAGTACTTC. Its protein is CASSLQDPYEQYF.

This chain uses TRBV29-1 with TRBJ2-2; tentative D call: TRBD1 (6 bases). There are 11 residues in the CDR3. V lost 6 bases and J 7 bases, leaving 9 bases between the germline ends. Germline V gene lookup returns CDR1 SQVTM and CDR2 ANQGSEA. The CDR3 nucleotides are TGCAGCGTCGCAGGGGTCGGGGAGCTGTTTTTT. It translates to CSVAGVGELFF.

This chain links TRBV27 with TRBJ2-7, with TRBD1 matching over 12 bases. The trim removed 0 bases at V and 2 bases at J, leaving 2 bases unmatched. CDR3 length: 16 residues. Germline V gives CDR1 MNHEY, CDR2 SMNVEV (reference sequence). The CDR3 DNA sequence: TGTGCCAGCAGTTTATCCGGGACAGGGGGCGCCTACGAGCAGTACTTC. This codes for CASSLSGTGGAYEQYF.

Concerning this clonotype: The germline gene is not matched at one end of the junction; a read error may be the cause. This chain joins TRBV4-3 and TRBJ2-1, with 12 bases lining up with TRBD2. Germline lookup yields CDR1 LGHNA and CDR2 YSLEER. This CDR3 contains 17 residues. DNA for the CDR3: TGCGCCAGCAGCCACGACCGGACTAGCGGGAACTACAATGAGCTGTTCTTC. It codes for CASSHDRTSGNYNELFF.

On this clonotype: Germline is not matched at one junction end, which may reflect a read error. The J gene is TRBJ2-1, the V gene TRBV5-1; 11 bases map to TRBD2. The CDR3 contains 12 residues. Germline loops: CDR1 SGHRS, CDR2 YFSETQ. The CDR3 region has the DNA TGCGTCTACCCCTTGCCGGCTGGACTAGCGGGCTTC. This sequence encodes CVYPLPAGLAGF. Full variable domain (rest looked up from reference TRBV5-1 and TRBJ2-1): KAGVTQTPRYLIKTRGQQVTLSCSPISGHRSVSWYQQTPGQGLQFLFEYFSETQRNKGNFPGRFSGRQFSNSRSEMNVSTLELGDSALYLCVYPLPAGLAGFGPGTRLTVL.

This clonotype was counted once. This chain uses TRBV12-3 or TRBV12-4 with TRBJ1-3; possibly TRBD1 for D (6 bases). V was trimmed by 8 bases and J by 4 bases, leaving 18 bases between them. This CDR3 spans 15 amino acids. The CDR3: CASAPTGTAGNTIYF. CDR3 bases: TGTGCCAGCGCTCCCACAGGGACCGCAGGAAACACCATATATTTT.

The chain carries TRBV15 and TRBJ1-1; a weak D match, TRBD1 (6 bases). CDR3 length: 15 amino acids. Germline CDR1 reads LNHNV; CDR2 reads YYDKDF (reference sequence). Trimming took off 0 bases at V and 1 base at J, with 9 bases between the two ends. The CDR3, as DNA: TGTGCCACCAGCAGAGATTGGGGGCGGAACACTGAAGCTTTCTTT. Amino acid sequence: CATSRDWGRNTEAFF.

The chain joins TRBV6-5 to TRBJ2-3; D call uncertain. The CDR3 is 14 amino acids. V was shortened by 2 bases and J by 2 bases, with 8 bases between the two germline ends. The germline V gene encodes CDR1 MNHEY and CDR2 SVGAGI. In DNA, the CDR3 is TGTGCCAGCAGTTACCAGACGAACACAGATACGCAGTATTTT. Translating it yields CASSYQTNTDTQYF.

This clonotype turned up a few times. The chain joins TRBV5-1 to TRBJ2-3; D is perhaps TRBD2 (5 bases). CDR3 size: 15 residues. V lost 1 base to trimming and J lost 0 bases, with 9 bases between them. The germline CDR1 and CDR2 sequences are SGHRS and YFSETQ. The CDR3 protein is CASSLSRGSTDTQYF. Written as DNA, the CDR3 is TGCGCCAGCAGCTTGAGTCGGGGTAGCACAGATACGCAGTATTTT.

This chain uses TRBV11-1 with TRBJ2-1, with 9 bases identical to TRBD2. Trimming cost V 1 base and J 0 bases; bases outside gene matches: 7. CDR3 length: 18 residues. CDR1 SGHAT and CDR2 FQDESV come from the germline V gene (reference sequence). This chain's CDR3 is CASSLGAGGPLSYNEQFF. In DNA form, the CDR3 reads TGTGCCAGCAGCTTAGGTGCGGGAGGGCCCCTCTCCTACAATGAGCAGTTCTTC.

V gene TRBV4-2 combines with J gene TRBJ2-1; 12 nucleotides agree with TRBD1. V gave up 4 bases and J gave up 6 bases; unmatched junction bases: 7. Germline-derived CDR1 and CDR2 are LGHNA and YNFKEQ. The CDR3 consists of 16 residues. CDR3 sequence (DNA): TGTGCCAGCAGCCCCACCCGGGACAGGGGGCCCAATGAGCAGTTCTTC. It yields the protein CASSPTRDRGPNEQFF.